This T cell receptor beta chain was observed in a study of a mutant IDH1 vaccine in newly diagnosed glioma. The time point: week 5, during vaccination. Doses of 300 ug of mutant IDH1 20-mer peptide were given with topical imiquimod. Concerning this clone itself: What it binds is unknown.

In germline, CDR1 is SGDLS, CDR2 YYNGEE. The V and J ends lost 4 bases and 0 bases respectively, with 11 bases between them. This CDR3 region has 15 residues. Produced via immunoSEQ multiplex PCR; TCRdb's table is partial and in-frame only. The data show about 59,000 clones, about 87% seen once. This TCR was sampled from a woman aged 40 to 50 with glioma. The genes are TRBV9 and TRBJ1-3; D is unclear. The sample was PBMCs, taken from a glioma patient whose treatment included an IDH1 peptide vaccine. The CDR3: CASSPRLGSGNTIYF. The DNA for the CDR3 is TGTGCCAGCAGCCCCCGTTTGGGCTCTGGAAACACCATATATTTT.